The rows below give T cell receptor beta chains drawn from one sample of a study of early T cells in non-severe SARS-CoV-2 infection. One entry per CDR3 protein results from TCRdb running MiXCR on the 5' RACE reads. The sample gives over 95,000 distinct CDR3 sequences, 16% of which show up once; 1.3% is in the top ten. Source material: whole blood. Receptors originate from an adult who was a healthcare worker with PCR-confirmed SARS-CoV-2 infection or an uninfected control (not recorded which). CDR3s include the opening cysteine and the closing phenylalanine or tryptophan. A D gene is named only where the DNA matches it firmly. Expanded clones get a size class; other rows say once, few or many, or leave the size out.

D	length	size	J	V	CDR3
TRBD2	17	-	TRBJ2-5	TRBV12-3/TRBV12-4	CASSPGTSGGAQETQYF
-	13	many	TRBJ2-6	TRBV28	CASQESGANVLTF
-	13	-	TRBJ2-5	TRBV28	CASSLNRRETQYF
-	13	few	TRBJ2-7	TRBV7-9	CASSLSGTVEQYF
TRBD2	15	-	TRBJ2-7	TRBV5-4	CGSSFLSGRSYEQYF
-	14	many	TRBJ2-1	TRBV20-1	CSARGTGTPDEQFF
-	15	-	TRBJ1-4	TRBV2	CASSEAGTAPEKLFF
-	14	many	TRBJ2-5	TRBV6-2/TRBV6-3	CASSYSESQETQYF
-	14	few	TRBJ1-1	TRBV20-1	CSARKWGVDTEAFF
-	16	few	TRBJ1-1	TRBV19	CASSKYVSMGDTEAFF
-	14	-	TRBJ2-5	TRBV12-5	CASGFSSGQETQYF
-	15	many	TRBJ2-7	TRBV5-1	CASSLEPRGSYEQYF
-	15	-	TRBJ1-1	TRBV20-1	CSPDASVSVNTEAFF
TRBD2	16	-	TRBJ2-1	TRBV5-4	CASSSGLAGVYNEQFF
TRBD1	16	few	TRBJ1-5	TRBV28	CASSLGDSHSNQPQHF
-	15	few	TRBJ1-1	TRBV15	CATSSRRGVWTEAFF
TRBD2	17	once	TRBJ2-2	TRBV12-3/TRBV12-4	CASRDGTSGGNTGELFF
TRBD1	13	-	TRBJ2-7	TRBV20-1	CSAKVRGNYEQYF
TRBD1	20	few	TRBJ1-1	TRBV12-5	CASGLVAITGTGGMLGEAFF